These 15 T cell receptor beta chains originate from one sample sequenced in a study of cytomegalovirus exposure and HLA in healthy donors. In the PCR, 60 Vbeta and 13 Jbeta primers were used. Produced via immunoSEQ multiplex PCR; TCRdb's table is partial and in-frame only. The sample includes under 30,000 clones, 75% to 80% seen only once; the top ten take roughly 4.3%. Sequencing input: PBMCs. The receptors come from a male donor in good health and CMV-seronegative.

The rearrangement joins TRBV2 to TRBJ1-4, with 7 bases identical to TRBD1. The CDR3 has 14 residues. V lost 6 bases, J lost 8 bases, and 9 bases stayed unmatched. Per the germline V gene, CDR1 is SNHLY and CDR2 is FYNNEI. The CDR3 nucleotides read TGTGCCAGCAGATACTCAGGGGGAGAGGAAAAACTGTTTTTT. Translating gives CASRYSGGEEKLFF.

The chain has TRBV30 and TRBJ1-5; 9 nucleotides line up with TRBD1. Germline-derived CDR1 and CDR2 are GTSNPN and SVGIG (reference sequence). This CDR3 spans 12 amino acids. V dropped 5 bases and J dropped 9; count of bases not matched to a gene: 5. In nucleotides, the CDR3 is TGTGCCTGGGGAACAGGGGGCGGGCCCCAGCATTTT. It encodes CAWGTGGGPQHF.

The V call is TRBV28, the J call TRBJ2-2; D unclear. CDR3 length: 11 amino acids. Germline CDR1 reads MDHEN; CDR2 reads SYDVKM. V was cut by 9 bases and J by 9 bases, with 11 bases left in between. The chain's CDR3 is CASQTTRELFF. The CDR3 bases are TGTGCCAGTCAAACGACTCGGGAGCTGTTTTTT.

This chain connects TRBV29-1 to TRBJ2-2; no definite D call. The CDR3 consists of 13 residues. V was cut by 7 bases and J by 4 bases, with 13 bases left in between. CDR1 and CDR2 (germline): SQVTM, ANQGSEA. The CDR3 region is CSAVPGSTGELFF. CDR3 nucleotides: TGCAGCGCGGTGCCAGGATCCACCGGGGAGCTGTTTTTT.

The V call is TRBV11-3, the J call TRBJ2-7; D possibly corresponds to TRBD2 (6 bases). Germline assignment: CDR1 SGHNT and CDR2 YENEEA. V shed 4 bases and J shed 7 bases, with 14 bases lying between them. This CDR3 comprises 13 residues. The CDR3 loop reads CASSWDEEGEQYF. The CDR3 coding sequence is TGTGCCAGCAGCTGGGATGAGGAGGGTGAGCAGTACTTC.

The chain combines TRBV5-4 with TRBJ2-7; TRBD1 matches at 9 bases. Losses at the gene ends were 2 bases for V and 4 bases for J; bases not matched to a gene: 4. CDR1 and CDR2 (germline): SGHNT, YYREEE (reference sequence). The CDR3 contains 14 residues. The DNA of the CDR3 is TGTGCCAGCAGCTTTTGGGACAGGGTTTACGAGCAGTACTTC. Protein: CASSFWDRVYEQYF. The whole variable domain, filled in from reference TRBV5-4 and TRBJ2-7, reads ETGVTQSPTHLIKTRGQQVTLRCSSQSGHNTVSWYQQALGQGPQFIFQYYREEENGRGNFPPRFSGLQFPNYSSELNVNALELDDSALYLCASSFWDRVYEQYFGPGTRLTVT.

J is TRBJ2-5 and V is TRBV6-5; D is uncertain. V lost 7 bases, J lost 5 bases, and 17 bases lay in between. Germline CDR1 reads MNHEY; CDR2 reads SVGAGI. This CDR3 is built from 14 residues. The CDR3 reads CASTNRPTQETQYF. The CDR3 nucleotides read TGTGCCAGCACCAACCGCCCGACACAGGAGACCCAGTACTTC.

This sequence joins TRBV6-5 and TRBJ1-2; tentative D call: TRBD1 (6 bases). Germline V gives CDR1 MNHEY, CDR2 SVGAGI. This CDR3 has 14 amino acids. V lost 0 bases and J lost 4, with 9 bases in between. The CDR3 spells CASSYSGTFYGYTF. The CDR3 bases are TGTGCCAGCAGTTACTCGGGGACATTCTATGGCTACACCTTC.

This chain connects TRBV29-1 to TRBJ2-5; D may be TRBD2 (5 bases). The CDR3 covers 11 residues. Trimming took 5 bases from V and 4 from J, leaving 8 bases between them. Germline CDR1 and CDR2: SQVTM and ANQGSEA. CDR3 in amino acids: CSVLRGETQYF. The CDR3 DNA follows: TGCAGCGTTCTCCGGGGAGAGACCCAGTACTTC.

The chain employs TRBV6-4 and TRBJ2-3, with D perhaps matching TRBD2 (6 bases). CDR1 and CDR2 from the germline V gene are MRHNA and SNTAGT. The V end lost 4 bases, the J end lost 3 bases, and 11 bases lay between the germline ends. This CDR3 contains 14 residues. The CDR3 bases are TGTGCCAGCAGTGTGGACTACGAGACAGATACGCAGTATTTT. Protein: CASSVDYETDTQYF.

The chain has TRBV14 and TRBJ2-2, with a weak D call TRBD1 (5 bases). The germline V and J ends were trimmed by 4 bases and 6 bases, with 15 bases remaining between them. The CDR3 is 15 residues long. The germline CDR1 and CDR2 sequences are SGHDN and FVKESK. The CDR3 DNA follows: TGTGCCAGCAGCCCGATCTCAAGGGGCGCCGGGGAGCTGTTTTTT. This gives the protein CASSPISRGAGELFF.

The chain couples TRBV4-2 to TRBJ2-3; TRBD2 aligns across 8 bases. Germline V gene data show CDR1 as LGHNA and CDR2 as YNFKEQ. The CDR3 spans 18 residues. Trimming cost V 4 bases and J 5 bases; bases outside gene matches: 17. CDR3 nucleotide sequence: TGTGCCAGCAGCCGATTAGATGCTAGCGGGTTGAGGGGAGATACGCAGTATTTT. Translation: CASSRLDASGLRGDTQYF.

The CDR3 loop is CASSLGRFEGEKLFF. The CDR3 coding sequence is TGTGCCAGCAGCTTAGGCAGGTTTGAGGGTGAAAAACTGTTTTTT. The chain combines TRBV7-9 with TRBJ1-4, with no clear D. The V end lost 1 base, the J end lost 7 bases, and 13 bases lay between the germline ends. The CDR3 spans 15 residues. Germline V gene sequence: CDR1 SEHNR, CDR2 FQNEAQ (reference sequence).

V is TRBV2 and J is TRBJ1-3; 12 bases align to TRBD1. The CDR3 extends over 16 amino acids. CDR1 and CDR2 from the germline V gene are SNHLY and FYNNEI. Losses at the gene ends were 8 bases for V and 4 bases for J; bases not matched to a gene: 9. CDR3 in DNA: TGTGCCAGCGGACCGGGACAGGGGGCGCAAGGAAACACCATATATTTT. Its protein product is CASGPGQGAQGNTIYF. Full variable domain (missing parts from reference TRBV2 and TRBJ1-3): EPEVTQTPSHQVTQMGQEVILRCVPISNHLYFYWYRQILGQKVEFLVSFYNNEISEKSEIFDDQFSVERPDGSNFTLKIRSTKLEDSAMYFCASGPGQGAQGNTIYFGEGSWLTVV.

This sequence joins TRBV5-4 and TRBJ2-3, with 15 bases fitting TRBD2. The CDR3 is 17 residues long. With 4 bases clipped from V and 4 bases from J, the junction kept 7 bases outside the gene matches. Germline assignment: CDR1 SGHNT and CDR2 YYREEE (reference sequence). The CDR3 bases are TGTGCCAGCAGCCGGACTAGCGGGGGGGCCGGTGCAGATACGCAGTATTTT. Protein: CASSRTSGGAGADTQYF.